This record concerns one T cell receptor (beta chain) sequence. The entry originates in a study of blood T cell repertoires in COVID-19. Study-level background: PBMCs, B-cell-depleted T cells, or T cells provided the cDNA or gDNA that made up the material.

The Seattle patients joined while their infection was active and were tracked longitudinally afterward. Produced via immunoSEQ multiplex PCR; TCRdb's table is partial and in-frame only. The table has some 350,000 clones, about nine tenths seen once. Sequencing was done on a sample of peripheral blood. This sequence originates from a woman between 65 and 79 years old with COVID-19, enrolled during active disease.

Here the CDR3 DNA reads TGTGCCAGCAGCCAAGGCCGGTCTAGCGGGGGACACTACAATGAGCAGTTCTTC. Amino acid sequence: CASSQGRSSGGHYNEQFF. The chain joins TRBV3-1 (or the pseudogene TRBV3-2) to TRBJ2-1; 10 nucleotides line up with TRBD2. Losses at the gene ends were 1 base for V and 3 bases for J; bases not matched to a gene: 9. CDR1 and CDR2 (germline): LGHDT, YNNKEL (reference sequence). The CDR3 runs to 18 residues.